The T cell receptor (beta chain) under discussion was sequenced for a study of Ad26.COV2.S vaccination and SARS-CoV-2 variants. Germline CDR1 is MNHEY and CDR2 is SVGAGI. V shed 0 bases and J shed 1 base, with 6 bases lying between them. The CDR3 loop spans 14 amino acids. Treatment denoted: 19 received Ad26.COV2.S at low or high dose, single or two shots; roughly five received placebo; per-sample allocation not given. Repertoires come from day 63 after the first vaccine or placebo injection. The table came from immunoSEQ multiplex PCR; TCRdb's copy has only in-frame clones and leaves some out. Of 300,000 to 350,000 clones listed, 70% to 90% are singletons.

The clonotype originates from a person aged 18-65 years who received the Ad26.COV2.S COVID-19 vaccine or a placebo. The genes are TRBV6-5 and TRBJ1-1; D is undetermined. The specimen comprised peripheral blood, sampled in a trial of Ad26.COV2.S vaccine versus placebo. The CDR3 region is CASSYSSRNTEAFF. CDR3 in DNA: TGTGCCAGCAGTTACTCGAGCAGGAACACTGAAGCTTTCTTT.